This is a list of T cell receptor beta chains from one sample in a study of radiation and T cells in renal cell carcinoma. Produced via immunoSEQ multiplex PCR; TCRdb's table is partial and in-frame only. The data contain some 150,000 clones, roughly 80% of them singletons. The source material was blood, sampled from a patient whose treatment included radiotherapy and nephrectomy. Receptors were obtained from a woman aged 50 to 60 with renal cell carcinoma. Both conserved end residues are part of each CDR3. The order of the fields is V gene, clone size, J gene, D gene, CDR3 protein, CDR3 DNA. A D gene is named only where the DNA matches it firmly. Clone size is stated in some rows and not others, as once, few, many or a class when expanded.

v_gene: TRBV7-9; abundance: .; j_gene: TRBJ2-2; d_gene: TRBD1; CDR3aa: CASRENRGTGGELFF; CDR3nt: TGTGCCAGCAGGGAAAACAGGGGTACTGGCGGGGAGCTGTTTTTT
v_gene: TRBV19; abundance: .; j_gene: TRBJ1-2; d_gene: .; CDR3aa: CASSYETGTFASSVYGYTF; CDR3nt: TGTGCCAGTAGTTATGAAACAGGGACGTTCGCCTCTTCGGTCTATGGCTACACCTTC
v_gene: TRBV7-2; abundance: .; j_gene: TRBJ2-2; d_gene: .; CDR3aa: CASSPMGSENTGELFF; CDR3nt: TGTGCCAGCAGCCCCATGGGGAGCGAGAACACCGGGGAGCTGTTTTTT
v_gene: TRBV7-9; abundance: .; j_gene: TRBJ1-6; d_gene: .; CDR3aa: CASSLGGGNSPLHF; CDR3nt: TGTGCCAGCAGCTTAGGGGGAGGCAATTCACCCCTCCACTTT
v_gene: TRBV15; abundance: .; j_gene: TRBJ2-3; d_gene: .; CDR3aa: CATSREGRAADTQYF; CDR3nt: TGTGCCACCAGCAGGGAGGGGCGGGCGGCAGATACGCAGTATTTT
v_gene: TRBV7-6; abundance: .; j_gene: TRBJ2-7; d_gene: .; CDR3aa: CASSLFVGPYEQYF; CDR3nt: TGTGCCAGCAGCTTATTCGTGGGACCCTACGAGCAGTACTTC
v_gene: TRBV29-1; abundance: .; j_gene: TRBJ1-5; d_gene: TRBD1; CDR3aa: CSVGGTGASSNQPQHF; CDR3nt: TGCAGCGTTGGAGGGACAGGGGCGTCGAGCAATCAGCCCCAGCATTTT
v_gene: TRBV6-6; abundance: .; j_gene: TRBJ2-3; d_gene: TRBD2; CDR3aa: CASLASGGAVTDTQYF; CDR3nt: TGTGCCAGCCTAGCTAGCGGGGGGGCGGTCACAGATACGCAGTATTTT
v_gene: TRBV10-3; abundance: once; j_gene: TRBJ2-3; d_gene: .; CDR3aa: CAISDGRVTDTQYF; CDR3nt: TGTGCCATCAGTGATGGCAGGGTCACAGATACGCAGTATTTT
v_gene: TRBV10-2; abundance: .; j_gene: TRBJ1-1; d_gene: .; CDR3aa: CASSESAEAFF; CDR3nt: TGCGCCAGCAGTGAGTCTGCTGAAGCTTTCTTT
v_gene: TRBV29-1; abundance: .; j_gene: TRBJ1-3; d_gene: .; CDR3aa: CSVAWSSGNTIYF; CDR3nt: TGCAGCGTTGCGTGGAGCTCTGGAAACACCATATATTTT
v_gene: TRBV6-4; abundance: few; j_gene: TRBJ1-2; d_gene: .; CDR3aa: CASSDPQGSGYTF; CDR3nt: TGTGCCAGCAGTGACCCCCAGGGTTCTGGCTACACCTTC
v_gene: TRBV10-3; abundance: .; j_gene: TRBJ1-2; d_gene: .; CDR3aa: CAISGTLYGYTF; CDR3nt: TGTGCCATCAGTGGGACTTTATATGGCTACACCTTC
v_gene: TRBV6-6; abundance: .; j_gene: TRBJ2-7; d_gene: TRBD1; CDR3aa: CASSLPRTGVYEQYF; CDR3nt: TGTGCCAGCAGCCTACCGCGGACAGGGGTCTACGAGCAGTACTTC
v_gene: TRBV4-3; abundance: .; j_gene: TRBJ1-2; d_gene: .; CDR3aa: CASSQAPGHPNYGYTF; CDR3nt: TGCGCCAGCAGCCAAGCCCCTGGGCACCCAAACTATGGCTACACCTTC
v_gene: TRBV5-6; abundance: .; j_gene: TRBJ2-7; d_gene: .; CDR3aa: CASTSGYSEQYF; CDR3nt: TGTGCCAGCACCTCAGGGTATTCAGAGCAGTACTTC
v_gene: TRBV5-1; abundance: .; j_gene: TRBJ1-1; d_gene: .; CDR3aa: CASSYSEDTEAFF; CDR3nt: TGCGCCAGCAGCTACTCGGAGGACACTGAAGCTTTCTTT
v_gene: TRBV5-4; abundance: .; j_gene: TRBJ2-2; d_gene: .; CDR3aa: CASSPSPGYDGELFF; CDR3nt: TGTGCCAGCAGCCCTAGTCCGGGTTACGACGGGGAGCTGTTTTTT
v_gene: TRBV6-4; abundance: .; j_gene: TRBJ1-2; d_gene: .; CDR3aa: CASSAYSTGANYGYTF; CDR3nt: TGTGCCAGCAGTGCCTACTCGACAGGAGCTAACTATGGCTACACCTTC
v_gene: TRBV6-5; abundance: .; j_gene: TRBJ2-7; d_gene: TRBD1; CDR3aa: CASGTVRGPYEQYF; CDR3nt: TGTGCCAGCGGAACCGTCAGGGGGCCCTACGAGCAGTACTTC
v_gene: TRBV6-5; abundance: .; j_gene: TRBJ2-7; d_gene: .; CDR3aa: CASSSLYEQYF; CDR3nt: TGTGCCAGCAGTTCCTTATACGAGCAGTACTTC
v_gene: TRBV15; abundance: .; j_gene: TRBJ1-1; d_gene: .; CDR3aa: CATSRAKSTEAFF; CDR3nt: TGTGCCACCAGCAGAGCGAAGTCCACTGAAGCTTTCTTT
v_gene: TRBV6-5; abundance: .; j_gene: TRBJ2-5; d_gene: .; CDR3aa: CASSYSSSHGETQYF; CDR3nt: TGTGCCAGCAGTTACTCGTCCAGCCATGGGGAGACCCAGTACTTC
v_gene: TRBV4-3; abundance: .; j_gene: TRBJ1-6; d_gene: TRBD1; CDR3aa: CASSRSDRGESPLHF; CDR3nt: TGCGCCAGCAGCCGGTCGGACAGGGGTGAGTCACCCCTCCACTTT
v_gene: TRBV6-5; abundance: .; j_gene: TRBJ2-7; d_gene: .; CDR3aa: CASSPEGSHEQYF; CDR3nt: TGTGCCAGCAGCCCTGAAGGGTCCCACGAGCAGTACTTC
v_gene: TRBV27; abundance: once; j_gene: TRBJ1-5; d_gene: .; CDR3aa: CASSSRQNGQPQHF; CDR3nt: TGTGCCAGCAGTTCCAGACAGAATGGTCAGCCCCAGCATTTT
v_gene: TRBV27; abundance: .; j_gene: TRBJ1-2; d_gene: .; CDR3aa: CASSYGANYGYTF; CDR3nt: TGTGCCAGCAGTTACGGAGCTAACTATGGCTACACCTTC
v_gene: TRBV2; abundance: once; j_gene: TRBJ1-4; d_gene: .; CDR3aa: CASNKWASNEKLFF; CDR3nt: TGTGCCAGCAATAAGTGGGCGTCTAATGAAAAACTGTTTTTT
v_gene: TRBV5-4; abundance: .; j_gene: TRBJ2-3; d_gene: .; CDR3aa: CASSLGRPTDTQYF; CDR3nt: TGTGCCAGCAGCCTGGGACGACCTACAGATACGCAGTATTTT
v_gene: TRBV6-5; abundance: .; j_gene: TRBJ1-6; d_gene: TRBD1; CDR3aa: CASSLATGTSNSPLHF; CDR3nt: TGTGCCAGCAGTTTAGCGACAGGGACGAGTAATTCACCCCTCCACTTT
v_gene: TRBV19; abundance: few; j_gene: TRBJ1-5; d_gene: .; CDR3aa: CASSRTDPSNQPQHF; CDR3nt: TGTGCCAGTAGTAGGACAGACCCTAGCAATCAGCCCCAGCATTTT
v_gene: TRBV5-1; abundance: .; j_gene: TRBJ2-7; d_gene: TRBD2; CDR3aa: CASSSGPLTYEQYF; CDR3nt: TGCGCCAGCTCTAGCGGGCCCTTGACCTACGAGCAGTACTTC
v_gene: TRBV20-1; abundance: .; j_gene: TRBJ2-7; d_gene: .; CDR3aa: CSARVETEQYF; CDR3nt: TGCAGTGCTAGAGTTGAGACCGAGCAGTACTTC
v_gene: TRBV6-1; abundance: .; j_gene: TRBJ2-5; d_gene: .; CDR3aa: CASSEVSGVAGYETQYF; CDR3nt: TGTGCCAGCAGTGAAGTTTCGGGTGTGGCAGGGTACGAGACCCAGTACTTC
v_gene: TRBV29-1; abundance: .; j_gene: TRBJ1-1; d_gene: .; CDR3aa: CSVDSGGETEAFF; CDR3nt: TGCAGCGTTGATTCCGGAGGAGAAACTGAAGCTTTCTTT
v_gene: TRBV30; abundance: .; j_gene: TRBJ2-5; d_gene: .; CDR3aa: CAWSVVGSQETQYF; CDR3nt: TGTGCCTGGAGTGTAGTGGGCTCCCAAGAGACCCAGTACTTC
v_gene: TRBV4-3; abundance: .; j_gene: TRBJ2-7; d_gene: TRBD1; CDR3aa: CASSQSTGSHEQYF; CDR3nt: TGCGCCAGCAGCCAGTCGACAGGGAGCCACGAGCAGTACTTC
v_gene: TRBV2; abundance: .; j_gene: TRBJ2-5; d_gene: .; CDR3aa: CASGVESGKETQYF; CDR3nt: TGTGCCAGCGGGGTGGAGTCAGGGAAGGAGACCCAGTACTTC
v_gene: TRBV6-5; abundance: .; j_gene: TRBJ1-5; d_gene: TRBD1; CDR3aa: CASRPTGGEQPQHF; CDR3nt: TGTGCCAGCAGACCGACAGGGGGGGAACAGCCCCAGCATTTT
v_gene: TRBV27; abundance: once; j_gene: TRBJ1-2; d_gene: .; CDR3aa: CASTRSTRGYRGETYGYTF; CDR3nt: TGTGCCAGCACCAGGAGCACTAGGGGCTACCGGGGGGAGACCTATGGCTACACCTTC
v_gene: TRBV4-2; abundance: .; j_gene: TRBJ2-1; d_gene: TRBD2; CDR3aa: CASSHSGRAIPEQFF; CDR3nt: TGTGCCAGCAGCCATAGCGGGAGGGCCATTCCTGAGCAGTTCTTC
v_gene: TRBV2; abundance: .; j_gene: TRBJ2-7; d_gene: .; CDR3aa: CASRTVGNGEQYF; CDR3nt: TGTGCCAGCAGGACCGTGGGTAATGGCGAGCAGTACTTC
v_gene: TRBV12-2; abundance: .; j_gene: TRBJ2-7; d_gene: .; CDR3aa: CASRLTVSYEQYF; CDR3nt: TGTGCAAGTCGCTTAACGGTCTCCTACGAGCAGTACTTC
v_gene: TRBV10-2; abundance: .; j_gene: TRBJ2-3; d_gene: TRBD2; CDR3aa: CASSGLAGGLDTQYF; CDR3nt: TGCGCCAGCAGTGGACTAGCGGGGGGGTTAGATACGCAGTATTTT
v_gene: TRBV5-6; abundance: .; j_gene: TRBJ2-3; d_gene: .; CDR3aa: CASSLVYMSDTQYF; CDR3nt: TGTGCCAGCAGCTTGGTGTACATGTCGGATACGCAGTATTTT
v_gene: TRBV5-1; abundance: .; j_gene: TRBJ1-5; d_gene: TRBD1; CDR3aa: CASSVLGGPDQPQHF; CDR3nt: TGCGCCAGCAGCGTCCTAGGGGGCCCCGATCAGCCCCAGCATTTT
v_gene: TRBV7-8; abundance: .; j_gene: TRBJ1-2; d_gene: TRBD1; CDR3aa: CASSPSGTGYYGYTF; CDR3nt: TGTGCCAGCAGCCCATCCGGGACAGGGTACTATGGCTACACCTTC